This T cell receptor beta chain is drawn from a study of T cells in localized non-small cell lung cancer. The CDR3 length is 15 residues. Germline CDR1 WSHSY, CDR2 SAAADI. V shed 0 bases, J shed 8 bases, and the junction held 6 bases outside the gene matches. This clone was seen more than once but under ten times. Profiling relied on immunoSEQ multiplex PCR, and the TCRdb table lists in-frame clones only, not all of them. The sample records about 4,600 clones, 25% to 35% being singletons. Sequences were derived from lung tumor tissue, sampled before any cancer treatment. This receptor was taken from a man between 40 and 75 years old with stage III squamous cell lung carcinoma. The chain recombines TRBV10-2 with TRBJ1-4; the match to TRBD1 covers 7 bases. The CDR3 loop reads CASSESTGLGEKLFF. For the CDR3, the DNA is TGCGCCAGCAGTGAGTCGACAGGGCTTGGGGAAAAACTGTTTTTT.